This is a list of T cell receptor beta chains from one sample in a study of T cell responses to AZD1222 COVID-19 vaccine. Sequenced by immunoSEQ multiplex PCR; TCRdb stores in-frame clones only, minus some. Of 120,000 to 150,000 clones listed, about 90% are singletons. Sample: peripheral blood, taken on day 0 of AZD1222 vaccination. These receptors were collected from an adult in good health. Each CDR3 is given with its conserved first and last residue. D genes are given only for firm matches. Clone size, where shown, is once, few, many, or a class for clones that have expanded.

clone_size: .; v_call: TRBV15; j_call: TRBJ1-1; d_call: .; cdr3_aa: CATSSRHSPLWGAFF; cdr3_nt: TGTGCCACCAGCTCCAGGCACTCCCCCCTTTGGGGAGCTTTCTTT
clone_size: .; v_call: TRBV16; j_call: TRBJ2-7; d_call: .; cdr3_aa: CASSQSRERYF; cdr3_nt: TGTGCCAGCAGCCAATCCAGGGAGCGGTACTTC
clone_size: .; v_call: TRBV3-1/TRBV3-2; j_call: TRBJ2-7; d_call: .; cdr3_aa: CASSQGPGKTSYEQYF; cdr3_nt: TGTGCCAGCAGCCAAGGACCGGGGAAGACCTCCTACGAGCAGTACTTC
clone_size: .; v_call: TRBV28; j_call: TRBJ1-3; d_call: .; cdr3_aa: CASSFRVPRQVGNTIYF; cdr3_nt: TGTGCCAGCAGTTTCAGGGTCCCCAGACAAGTAGGAAACACCATATATTTT
clone_size: .; v_call: TRBV6-5; j_call: TRBJ2-1; d_call: .; cdr3_aa: CATKRDIYNEQFF; cdr3_nt: TGTGCCACCAAACGGGACATTTACAATGAGCAGTTCTTC
clone_size: .; v_call: TRBV12-3/TRBV12-4; j_call: TRBJ2-7; d_call: TRBD1; cdr3_aa: CASSLGQGNEQYF; cdr3_nt: TGTGCCAGCAGCTTGGGACAGGGAAACGAGCAGTACTTC
clone_size: .; v_call: TRBV6-1; j_call: TRBJ2-1; d_call: TRBD1; cdr3_aa: CASSEFDGQGSEQFF; cdr3_nt: TGTGCCAGCAGTGAATTTGATGGACAGGGGAGTGAGCAGTTCTTC
clone_size: .; v_call: TRBV7-2; j_call: TRBJ1-3; d_call: .; cdr3_aa: CASSFDGSSGNTIYF; cdr3_nt: TGTGCCAGCAGTTTTGACGGGAGCTCTGGAAACACCATATATTTT
clone_size: .; v_call: TRBV7-8; j_call: TRBJ1-2; d_call: .; cdr3_aa: CASSLGGRRHGYTF; cdr3_nt: TGTGCCAGCAGCTTGGGGGGACGGCGCCATGGCTACACCTTC
clone_size: .; v_call: TRBV6-5; j_call: TRBJ2-7; d_call: TRBD2; cdr3_aa: CASQWETSFYEQYF; cdr3_nt: TGTGCCAGCCAGTGGGAGACTAGCTTCTACGAGCAGTACTTC
clone_size: .; v_call: TRBV11-3; j_call: TRBJ1-5; d_call: TRBD1; cdr3_aa: CASSPDRATNQPQHF; cdr3_nt: TGTGCCAGCAGCCCCGACAGGGCGACGAATCAGCCCCAGCATTTT
clone_size: .; v_call: TRBV2; j_call: TRBJ2-7; d_call: .; cdr3_aa: CASSEIWGAYGEQYF; cdr3_nt: TGTGCCAGCAGTGAAATATGGGGGGCTTATGGCGAGCAGTACTTC
clone_size: .; v_call: TRBV5-4; j_call: TRBJ1-2; d_call: .; cdr3_aa: CASSLEAGRPGYGYTF; cdr3_nt: TGTGCCAGCAGCTTGGAGGCGGGCAGGCCGGGCTATGGCTACACCTTC
clone_size: .; v_call: TRBV7-9; j_call: TRBJ2-2; d_call: .; cdr3_aa: CASSSRRGDTGELFF; cdr3_nt: TGTGCCAGCAGCTCGAGGCGGGGCGACACCGGGGAGCTGTTTTTT
clone_size: .; v_call: TRBV15; j_call: TRBJ2-3; d_call: .; cdr3_aa: CATREGLSTDTQYF; cdr3_nt: TGTGCCACCAGAGAAGGGCTTAGCACAGATACGCAGTATTTT
clone_size: .; v_call: TRBV4-1; j_call: TRBJ1-3; d_call: .; cdr3_aa: CASSRLISGNTIYF; cdr3_nt: TGCGCCAGCAGCCGGTTAATCTCTGGAAACACCATATATTTT
clone_size: .; v_call: TRBV27; j_call: TRBJ2-1; d_call: .; cdr3_aa: CASSLTVTVNEQFF; cdr3_nt: TGTGCCAGCAGCCTTACCGTTACCGTCAATGAGCAGTTCTTC
clone_size: .; v_call: TRBV27; j_call: TRBJ2-1; d_call: .; cdr3_aa: CASSLIGNEQFF; cdr3_nt: TGTGCCAGCAGTTTAATCGGCAATGAGCAGTTCTTC
clone_size: .; v_call: TRBV6-2/TRBV6-3; j_call: TRBJ2-5; d_call: .; cdr3_aa: CASSYSETQYF; cdr3_nt: TGTGCCAGCAGTTATTCAGAGACCCAGTACTTC
clone_size: .; v_call: TRBV5-6; j_call: TRBJ2-2; d_call: TRBD1; cdr3_aa: CASSLGTGMNTGELFF; cdr3_nt: TGTGCCAGCAGCTTGGGGACAGGGATGAACACCGGGGAGCTGTTTTTT
clone_size: .; v_call: TRBV6-5; j_call: TRBJ2-7; d_call: .; cdr3_aa: CASSPEGAGTYEQYF; cdr3_nt: TGTGCCAGCAGCCCGGAGGGGGCAGGGACCTACGAGCAGTACTTC
clone_size: .; v_call: TRBV16; j_call: TRBJ2-1; d_call: .; cdr3_aa: CASSQSLASNEQFF; cdr3_nt: TGTGCCAGCAGCCAATCGCTTGCTAGCAATGAGCAGTTCTTC
clone_size: .; v_call: TRBV12-3/TRBV12-4; j_call: TRBJ1-5; d_call: .; cdr3_aa: CASSPSNQPQHF; cdr3_nt: TGTGCCAGCAGCCCCTCTAATCAGCCCCAGCATTTT
clone_size: .; v_call: TRBV5-8; j_call: TRBJ2-3; d_call: .; cdr3_aa: CASSLMTAPEADTQYF; cdr3_nt: TGTGCCAGCAGCTTGATGACAGCCCCCGAAGCAGATACGCAGTATTTT
clone_size: .; v_call: TRBV24-1; j_call: TRBJ2-1; d_call: .; cdr3_aa: CATSDLVVGTFF; cdr3_nt: TGTGCCACCAGTGATTTGGTAGTCGGCACGTTCTTC
clone_size: .; v_call: TRBV6-1; j_call: TRBJ2-7; d_call: TRBD2; cdr3_aa: CASSVTAGGTAVFYEQYF; cdr3_nt: TGTGCCAGCAGTGTCACCGCGGGAGGGACAGCGGTTTTTTACGAGCAGTACTTC
clone_size: .; v_call: TRBV19; j_call: TRBJ1-1; d_call: .; cdr3_aa: CASRFLNTEAFF; cdr3_nt: TGTGCCAGTAGGTTCCTGAACACTGAAGCTTTCTTT
clone_size: once; v_call: TRBV28; j_call: TRBJ1-3; d_call: .; cdr3_aa: CASSLFAGVSGNTIYF; cdr3_nt: TGTGCCAGCAGTTTATTCGCAGGCGTCTCTGGAAACACCATATATTTT
clone_size: .; v_call: TRBV28; j_call: TRBJ1-2; d_call: TRBD1; cdr3_aa: CASSRRWTGESYGYTF; cdr3_nt: TGTGCCAGCAGTCGGAGATGGACAGGGGAGAGCTATGGCTACACCTTC
clone_size: .; v_call: TRBV29-1; j_call: TRBJ2-1; d_call: .; cdr3_aa: CSVEDQGTSYNEQFF; cdr3_nt: TGCAGCGTTGAAGATCAGGGGACCTCCTACAATGAGCAGTTCTTC
clone_size: .; v_call: TRBV6-2/TRBV6-3; j_call: TRBJ1-3; d_call: .; cdr3_aa: CASSYRFRSSGGNTIYF; cdr3_nt: TGTGCCAGCAGTTACAGGTTCCGGTCAAGCGGTGGAAACACCATATATTTT
clone_size: .; v_call: TRBV10-3; j_call: TRBJ2-1; d_call: TRBD1; cdr3_aa: CAISESPGSGTGYWYEQFF; cdr3_nt: TGTGCCATCAGTGAGTCCCCGGGAAGTGGGACAGGTTATTGGTATGAGCAGTTCTTC
clone_size: .; v_call: TRBV29-1; j_call: TRBJ2-5; d_call: TRBD2; cdr3_aa: CSVERREVGETQYF; cdr3_nt: TGCAGCGTTGAACGTCGGGAGGTTGGAGAGACCCAGTACTTC
clone_size: once; v_call: TRBV7-9; j_call: TRBJ2-3; d_call: .; cdr3_aa: CASSTQGGVVTDTQYF; cdr3_nt: TGTGCCAGCAGCACTCAGGGCGGAGTCGTGACAGATACGCAGTATTTT
clone_size: .; v_call: TRBV7-2; j_call: TRBJ1-2; d_call: .; cdr3_aa: CASSLAGRDHYGYTF; cdr3_nt: TGTGCCAGCAGCTTAGCGGGACGGGACCACTATGGCTACACCTTC
clone_size: once; v_call: TRBV28; j_call: TRBJ2-7; d_call: .; cdr3_aa: CASIGASVSYEQYF; cdr3_nt: TGTGCCAGCATCGGGGCCTCGGTCTCCTACGAGCAGTACTTC
clone_size: once; v_call: TRBV4-1; j_call: TRBJ2-1; d_call: TRBD2; cdr3_aa: CASSPEGTSAQGWEQFF; cdr3_nt: TGCGCCAGCAGCCCCGAGGGGACTAGCGCGCAGGGATGGGAGCAGTTCTTC
clone_size: .; v_call: TRBV5-1; j_call: TRBJ2-5; d_call: TRBD2; cdr3_aa: CASSLGAGLGQETQYF; cdr3_nt: TGCGCCAGCAGCTTGGGGGCGGGACTAGGACAAGAGACCCAGTACTTC
clone_size: .; v_call: TRBV2; j_call: TRBJ2-4; d_call: TRBD1; cdr3_aa: CASSETLRGQNIQYF; cdr3_nt: TGTGCCAGCAGTGAAACCCTTAGGGGGCAAAACATTCAGTACTTC
clone_size: .; v_call: TRBV4-3; j_call: TRBJ2-3; d_call: TRBD2; cdr3_aa: CASSQQRGGGYTQYF; cdr3_nt: TGCGCCAGCAGCCAACAGCGGGGGGGCGGGTATACGCAGTATTTT
clone_size: .; v_call: TRBV6-6; j_call: TRBJ2-7; d_call: .; cdr3_aa: CASFRGGPYEQYF; cdr3_nt: TGTGCCAGCTTTAGGGGGGGGCCCTACGAGCAGTACTTC
clone_size: .; v_call: TRBV14; j_call: TRBJ1-5; d_call: .; cdr3_aa: CASSRRGFNQPQHF; cdr3_nt: TGTGCCAGCAGCCGACGAGGGTTCAATCAGCCCCAGCATTTT
clone_size: .; v_call: TRBV2; j_call: TRBJ1-6; d_call: .; cdr3_aa: CASSKTGGGDSPLHF; cdr3_nt: TGTGCCAGCAGTAAGACGGGGGGCGGAGATTCACCCCTCCACTTT
clone_size: .; v_call: TRBV5-1; j_call: TRBJ2-1; d_call: .; cdr3_aa: CASSLRNRQLTYNEQFF; cdr3_nt: TGCGCCAGCAGCTTGCGTAACCGACAGCTTACGTACAATGAGCAGTTCTTC
clone_size: .; v_call: TRBV27; j_call: TRBJ1-2; d_call: .; cdr3_aa: CASSTTTANYGYTF; cdr3_nt: TGTGCCAGCAGTACGACAACAGCTAACTATGGCTACACCTTC
clone_size: once; v_call: TRBV5-6; j_call: TRBJ2-1; d_call: .; cdr3_aa: CASSPIDGVYNEQFF; cdr3_nt: TGTGCCAGCAGCCCGATCGATGGGGTTTACAATGAGCAGTTCTTC
clone_size: .; v_call: TRBV9; j_call: TRBJ2-7; d_call: TRBD2; cdr3_aa: CASSVGSGLAVRQYF; cdr3_nt: TGTGCCAGCAGCGTAGGTTCGGGACTAGCAGTTAGGCAGTACTTC
clone_size: .; v_call: TRBV12-5; j_call: TRBJ2-7; d_call: .; cdr3_aa: CASGLVVGDVYEQYF; cdr3_nt: TGTGCTAGTGGTTTGGTGGTCGGGGATGTCTACGAGCAGTACTTC
clone_size: .; v_call: TRBV10-3; j_call: TRBJ1-1; d_call: .; cdr3_aa: CAIVGVAPTGGTEAFF; cdr3_nt: TGTGCCATCGTGGGGGTGGCCCCAACAGGAGGTACTGAAGCTTTCTTT
clone_size: .; v_call: TRBV5-4; j_call: TRBJ1-2; d_call: TRBD1; cdr3_aa: CASSSGQGAANYGYTF; cdr3_nt: TGTGCCAGCAGCTCCGGACAGGGGGCTGCTAACTATGGCTACACCTTC